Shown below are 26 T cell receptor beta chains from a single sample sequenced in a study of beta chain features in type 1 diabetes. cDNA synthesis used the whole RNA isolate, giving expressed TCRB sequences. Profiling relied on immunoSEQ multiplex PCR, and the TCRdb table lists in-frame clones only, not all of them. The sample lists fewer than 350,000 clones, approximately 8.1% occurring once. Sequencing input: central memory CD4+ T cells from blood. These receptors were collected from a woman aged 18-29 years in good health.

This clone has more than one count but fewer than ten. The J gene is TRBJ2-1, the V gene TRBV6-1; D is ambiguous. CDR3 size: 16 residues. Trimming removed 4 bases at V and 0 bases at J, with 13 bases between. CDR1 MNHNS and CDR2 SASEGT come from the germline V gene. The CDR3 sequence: CASSARFRSSYNEQFF. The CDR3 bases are TGTGCCAGCAGTGCCCGCTTCCGGAGCTCCTACAATGAGCAGTTCTTC.

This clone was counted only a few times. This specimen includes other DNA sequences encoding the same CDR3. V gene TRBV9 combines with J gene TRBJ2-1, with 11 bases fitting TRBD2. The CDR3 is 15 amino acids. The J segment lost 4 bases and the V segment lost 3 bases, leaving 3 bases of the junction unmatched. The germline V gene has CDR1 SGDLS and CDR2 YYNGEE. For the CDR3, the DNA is TGTGCCAGCAGCGCCAGACTAGCGGGGTACAATGAGCAGTTCTTC. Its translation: CASSARLAGYNEQFF.

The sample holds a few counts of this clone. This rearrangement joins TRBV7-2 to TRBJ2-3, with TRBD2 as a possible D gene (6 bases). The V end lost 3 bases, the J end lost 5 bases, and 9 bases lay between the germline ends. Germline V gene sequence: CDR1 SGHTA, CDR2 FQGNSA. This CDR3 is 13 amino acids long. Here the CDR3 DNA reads TGTGCCAGCAGCTTCCAGGGAGGAGATACGCAGTATTTT. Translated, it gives CASSFQGGDTQYF.

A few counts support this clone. In DNA, the CDR3 is TGTGCCAGCAAAGACGGGAGAGAGCAAGAGACCCAGTACTTC. Encoded protein: CASKDGREQETQYF. This chain joins TRBV2 and TRBJ2-5; TRBD2 might be the D (6 bases). Germline V lookup: CDR1 SNHLY, CDR2 FYNNEI. V was pared by 7 bases and J by 2 bases, with 14 bases between. The CDR3 runs 14 residues.

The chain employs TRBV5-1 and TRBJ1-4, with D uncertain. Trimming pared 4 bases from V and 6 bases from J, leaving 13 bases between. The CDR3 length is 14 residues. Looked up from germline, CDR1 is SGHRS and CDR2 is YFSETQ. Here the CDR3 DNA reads TGCGCCAGCAGCCCGGGTGGCTACGATGAAAAACTGTTTTTT. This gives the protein CASSPGGYDEKLFF. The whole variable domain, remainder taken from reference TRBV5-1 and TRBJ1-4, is KAGVTQTPRYLIKTRGQQVTLSCSPISGHRSVSWYQQTPGQGLQFLFEYFSETQRNKGNFPGRFSGRQFSNSRSEMNVSTLELGDSALYLCASSPGGYDEKLFFGSGTQLSVL.

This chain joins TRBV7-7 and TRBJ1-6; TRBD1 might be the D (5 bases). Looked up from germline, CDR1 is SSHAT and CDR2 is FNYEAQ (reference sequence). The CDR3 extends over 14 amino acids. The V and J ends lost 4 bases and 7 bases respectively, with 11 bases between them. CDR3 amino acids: CASSSFWGNSPLHF. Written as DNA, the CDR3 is TGTGCCAGCAGCTCCTTTTGGGGGAATTCACCCCTCCACTTT.

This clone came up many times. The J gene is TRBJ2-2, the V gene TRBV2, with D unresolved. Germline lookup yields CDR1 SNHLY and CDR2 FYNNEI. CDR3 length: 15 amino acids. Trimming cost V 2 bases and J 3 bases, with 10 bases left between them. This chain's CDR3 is CASSEIHGDTGELFF. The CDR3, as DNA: TGTGCCAGCAGTGAAATTCACGGTGACACCGGGGAGCTGTTTTTT.

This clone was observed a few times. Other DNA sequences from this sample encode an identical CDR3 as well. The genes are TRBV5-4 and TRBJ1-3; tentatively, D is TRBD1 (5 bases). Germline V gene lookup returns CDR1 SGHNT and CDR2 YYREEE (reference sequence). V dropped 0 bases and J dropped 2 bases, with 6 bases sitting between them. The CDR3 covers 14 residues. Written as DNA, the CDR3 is TGTGCCAGCAGCTTGGGGGGGACTGGAAACACCATATATTTT. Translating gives CASSLGGTGNTIYF.

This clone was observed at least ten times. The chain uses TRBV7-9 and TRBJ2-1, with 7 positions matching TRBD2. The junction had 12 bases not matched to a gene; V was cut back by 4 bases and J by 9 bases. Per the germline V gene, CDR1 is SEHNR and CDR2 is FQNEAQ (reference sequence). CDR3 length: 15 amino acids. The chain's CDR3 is CASSSHLETSIEQFF. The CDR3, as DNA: TGTGCCAGCAGCTCCCACCTCGAGACTAGCATTGAGCAGTTCTTC.

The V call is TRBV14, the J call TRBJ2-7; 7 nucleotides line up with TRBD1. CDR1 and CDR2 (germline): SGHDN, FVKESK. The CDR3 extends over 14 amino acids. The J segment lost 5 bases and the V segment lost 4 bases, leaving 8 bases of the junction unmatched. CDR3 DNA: TGTGCCAGCAGCCCTTCCGACAGGGATAACGAGCAGTACTTC. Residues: CASSPSDRDNEQYF.

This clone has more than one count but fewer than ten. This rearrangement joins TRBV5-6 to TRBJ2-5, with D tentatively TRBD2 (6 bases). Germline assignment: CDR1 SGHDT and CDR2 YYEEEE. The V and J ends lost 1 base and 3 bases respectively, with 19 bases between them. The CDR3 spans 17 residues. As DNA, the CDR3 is TGTGCCAGCAGCTTGTTGGGGGACCTCCGCGGGGAAGAGACCCAGTACTTC. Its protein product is CASSLLGDLRGEETQYF.

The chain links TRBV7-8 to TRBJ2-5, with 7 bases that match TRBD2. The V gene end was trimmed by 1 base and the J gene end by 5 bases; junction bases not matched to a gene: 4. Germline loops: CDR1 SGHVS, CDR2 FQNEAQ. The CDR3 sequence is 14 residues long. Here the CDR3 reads CASSLVVGGETQYF. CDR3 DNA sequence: TGTGCCAGCAGCTTAGTCGTCGGGGGGGAGACCCAGTACTTC.

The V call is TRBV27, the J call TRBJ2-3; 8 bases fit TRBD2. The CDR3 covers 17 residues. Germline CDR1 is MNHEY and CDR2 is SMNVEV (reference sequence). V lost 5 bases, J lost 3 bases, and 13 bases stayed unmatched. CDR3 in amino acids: CASSPLFGGEGTDTQYF. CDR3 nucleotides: TGTGCCAGCAGTCCCCTATTCGGGGGGGAGGGTACAGATACGCAGTATTTT.

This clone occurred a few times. The CDR3 DNA reads TGCGCCAGCAGCTTGGACTTCACAGATACGCAGTATTTT. This sequence encodes CASSLDFTDTQYF. The chain combines TRBV5-1 with TRBJ2-3; the D is unclear. V lost 0 bases to trimming and J lost 2 bases, with 4 bases between them. The CDR3 totals 13 residues. From germline, CDR1 is SGHRS and CDR2 YFSETQ.

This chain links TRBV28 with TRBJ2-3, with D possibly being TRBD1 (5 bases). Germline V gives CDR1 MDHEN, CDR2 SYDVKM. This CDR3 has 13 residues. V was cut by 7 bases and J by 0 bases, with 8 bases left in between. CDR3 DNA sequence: TGTGCCAGCATCTCAGGGAGCACAGATACGCAGTATTTT. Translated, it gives CASISGSTDTQYF. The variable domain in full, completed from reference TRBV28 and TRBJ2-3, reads DVKVTQSSRYLVKRTGEKVFLECVQDMDHENMFWYRQDPGLGLRLIYFSYDVKMKEKGDIPEGYSVSREKKERFSLILESASTNQTSMYLCASISGSTDTQYFGPGTRLTVL.

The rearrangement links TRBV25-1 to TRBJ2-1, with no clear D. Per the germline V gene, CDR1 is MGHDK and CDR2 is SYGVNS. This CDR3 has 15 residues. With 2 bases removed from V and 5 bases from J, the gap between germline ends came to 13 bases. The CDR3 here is CASSEPQTFDNEQFF. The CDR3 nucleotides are TGTGCCAGCAGTGAACCCCAAACATTCGACAATGAGCAGTTCTTC.

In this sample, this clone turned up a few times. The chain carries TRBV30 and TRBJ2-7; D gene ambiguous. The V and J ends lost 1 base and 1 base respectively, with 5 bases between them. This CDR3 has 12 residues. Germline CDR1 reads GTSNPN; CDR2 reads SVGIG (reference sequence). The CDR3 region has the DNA TGTGCCTGGAGTGGCCTGTCCTACGAGCAGTACTTC. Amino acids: CAWSGLSYEQYF.

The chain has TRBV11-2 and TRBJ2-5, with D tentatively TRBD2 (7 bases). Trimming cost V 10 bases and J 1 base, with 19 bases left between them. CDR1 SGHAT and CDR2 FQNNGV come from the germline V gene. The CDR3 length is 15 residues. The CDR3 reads CATGYRAGAQETQYF. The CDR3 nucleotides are TGTGCCACCGGGTATAGGGCGGGGGCCCAAGAGACCCAGTACTTC.

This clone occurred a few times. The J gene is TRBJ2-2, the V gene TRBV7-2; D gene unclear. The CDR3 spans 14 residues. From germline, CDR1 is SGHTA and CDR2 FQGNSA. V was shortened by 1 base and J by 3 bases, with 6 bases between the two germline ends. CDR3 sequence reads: CASSLGPDTGELFF. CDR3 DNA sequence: TGTGCCAGCAGCTTAGGTCCAGACACCGGGGAGCTGTTTTTT.

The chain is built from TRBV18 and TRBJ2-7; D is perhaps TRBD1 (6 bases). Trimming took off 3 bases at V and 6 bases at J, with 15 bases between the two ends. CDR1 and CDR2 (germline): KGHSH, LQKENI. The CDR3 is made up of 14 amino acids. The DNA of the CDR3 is TGTGCCAGCTCACCCGACAGGAAAGTAAGCGAGCAGTACGTC. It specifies CASSPDRKVSEQYV.

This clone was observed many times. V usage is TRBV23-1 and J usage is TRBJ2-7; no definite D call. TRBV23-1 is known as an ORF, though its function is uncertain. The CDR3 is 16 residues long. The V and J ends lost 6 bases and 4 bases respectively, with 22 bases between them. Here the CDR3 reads CASSHPPDRFPYEQYF. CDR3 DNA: TGCGCCAGCAGCCACCCCCCCGACCGATTTCCTTACGAGCAGTACTTC.

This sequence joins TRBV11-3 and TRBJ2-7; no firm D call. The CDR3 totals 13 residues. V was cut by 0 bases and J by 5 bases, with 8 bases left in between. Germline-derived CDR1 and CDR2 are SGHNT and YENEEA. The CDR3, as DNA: TGTGCCAGCAGCTTAGATTCCCTAAACGAGCAGTACTTC. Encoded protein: CASSLDSLNEQYF.

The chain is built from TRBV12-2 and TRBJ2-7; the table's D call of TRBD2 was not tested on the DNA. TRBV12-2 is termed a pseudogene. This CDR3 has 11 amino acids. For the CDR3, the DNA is TGTGCAAGTCGCCCCCCCGGGGAGCAGTACGTC. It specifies CASRPPGEQYV.

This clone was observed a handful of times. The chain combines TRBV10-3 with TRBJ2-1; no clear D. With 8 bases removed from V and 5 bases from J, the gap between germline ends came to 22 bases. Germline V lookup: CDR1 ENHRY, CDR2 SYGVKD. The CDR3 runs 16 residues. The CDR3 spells CAIAPYPTNVHNEQFF. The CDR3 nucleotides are TGTGCCATCGCCCCCTACCCAACTAACGTCCACAATGAGCAGTTCTTC.

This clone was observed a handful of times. The CDR3 DNA sequence: TGTGCCAGCAGTGACGGGCCCGGTCAGCCCCAGCATTTT. Translating it yields CASSDGPGQPQHF. The rearrangement joins TRBV2 to TRBJ1-5; no reliable D call. V was shortened by 3 bases and J by 6 bases, with 9 bases between the two germline ends. The CDR3 is 13 residues long. CDR1 is SNHLY and CDR2 is FYNNEI in the germline V gene.

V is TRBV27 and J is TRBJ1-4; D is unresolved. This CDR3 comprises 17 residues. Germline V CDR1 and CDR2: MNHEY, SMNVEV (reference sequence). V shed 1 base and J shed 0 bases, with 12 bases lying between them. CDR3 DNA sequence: TGTGCCAGCAGTTTATACGGCAGTTCTACAACTAATGAAAAACTGTTTTTT. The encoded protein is CASSLYGSSTTNEKLFF. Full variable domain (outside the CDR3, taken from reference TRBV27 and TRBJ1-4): EAQVTQNPRYLITVTGKKLTVTCSQNMNHEYMSWYRQDPGLGLRQIYYSMNVEVTDKGDVPEGYKVSRKEKRNFPLILESPSPNQTSLYFCASSLYGSSTTNEKLFFGSGTQLSVL.